What follows describes a single T cell receptor (beta chain). The antigen is not known. This CDR3 spans 14 amino acids. Trimming took off 1 base at V and 5 bases at J, with 11 bases between the two ends. Germline V lookup: CDR1 SGHVS, CDR2 FNYEAQ. Clones were read by immunoSEQ multiplex PCR, and TCRdb kept only the in-frame ones, dropping some. Of 84,000 or so clones listed, 80% to 95% are singletons. The data originate from a study of graft-versus-host responses after intestinal transplantation. The overall study: Grafts that recipients had were multivisceral, liver-intestinal, or isolated intestinal transplants. After anti-thymocyte globulin induction, recipients took tacrolimus and steroids for 3 to 4 years. Study-wide points: Recipient marrow showed GvH clones, some seen first in ileum or blood. The highest levels of circulating GvH clones went along with early declines in HvG clones after transplant.

The chain is built from TRBV7-6 and TRBJ2-5; no clear D gene. This TCR derives from a human donor who received an intestinal transplant. The source was unstimulated CD4+ T cells sorted from spleen or lymph node cells, collected before intestinal transplant. CDR3 region: CASSLGPVQETQYF. Written as DNA, the CDR3 is TGTGCCAGCAGCTTAGGACCAGTCCAGGAGACCCAGTACTTC.